This entry features one T cell receptor beta chain sequence. As originally analysed: By means of reference gene primer amplification, nucleated cell counts were estimated. Method: immunoSEQ multiplex PCR; TCRdb's copy keeps in-frame clones and lacks some. V, J and clone size derive from that table, while D and trimming were established from the DNA sequence. This sample carries 95,000 to 110,000 clones, around 88% of them seen once, and the ten largest clones take around 6.5%. This sample was taken from a study of blood T cell repertoires in COVID-19. As for the study in general: Samples came from the United States, Italy and Spain, spanning acute and convalescent COVID-19. The cDNA or gDNA used as material had been derived from T cells, B-cell-depleted T cells, or PBMCs.

V gave up 4 bases and J gave up 2 bases, with 6 bases separating them. This CDR3 is 12 amino acids long. From germline, CDR1 is MNHEY and CDR2 SVGAGI. The material sequenced was peripheral blood. V is TRBV6-5 and J is TRBJ2-7; no definite D call. This TCR came from a man aged 50 to 60 with active or convalescent COVID-19. CDR3 region: CASSFTAYEQYF. The CDR3 DNA reads as TGTGCCAGCAGTTTTACGGCCTACGAGCAGTACTTC.